This T cell receptor (beta chain) originates from a study of cytomegalovirus exposure and HLA in healthy donors (TCRdb year 2017). At the level of the whole study: An earlier analysis of roughly 500 of the donors reported 250 to 350 Gb of sequence data and around 110 million unique TCR beta sequences from about 179 million T cells. To predict cytomegalovirus infection status, the study combined high-throughput TCR immunosequencing, statistical association of individual TCRs with disease status, and machine learning. The later analysis used no new phenotypic data to find candidate immune exposures, relying instead on TCR beta sequences and their occurrence across donors. The genetic ancestry cluster associated with self-reported Caucasian donors included over 65% of the 300 to 400 genotyped donors. Roughly 5 DR-DQ haplotypes were handled as single units for association and clustering because linkage in the cohort was strong. Typing coverage varied by locus: about 629-630 donors for A, B, C, DRB1 and DQB1; 500 to 550 for DQA1; over 600 for DPA1; more than 450 for DPB1. Every repertoire in the discovery cohort had been generated on one and the same sequencing platform. An earlier analysis of fewer than 750 of the donors used high-throughput TCR beta sequencing to judge whether each TCR beta V gene segment behaved as functional or pseudogenic. A later analysis re-examined previously published TCR beta repertoires from over 500 donors and added high-resolution HLA genotyping to investigate patterns of TCR occurrence. On average, roughly 240,000 unique TCR beta nucleotide sequences were sequenced per donor among about 400 genotyped donors of the cohort, with roughly a sixth of those sequences being non-productive. Along with the roughly 670-subject first cohort, a separate validation cohort of around 110 different subjects was used. HLA typing included class I and class II loci at four-digit resolution. Donor age, sex, ethnicity and CMV serostatus were compiled together with the repertoire data. An early release covering some 640 HLA-typed donors comprised 300 to 350 gigabases of sequencing data and tens of millions of unique TCR sequences. The study aimed to test whether signatures of past pathogen exposure could be identified by cataloging public T cell receptors. Genome-wide SNP genotypes for about 65% of the roughly 700 donors were used in a later genetic analysis, which treated that subset as a discovery cohort. Using immunosequencing, the study profiled T cell repertoires from fewer than 850 subjects and related those repertoires to cytomegalovirus serostatus.

The cohort comprised 666 healthy bone marrow donors. At the time of sampling, every cohort member was nominally healthy, though immune exposures that went unrecorded were likely present. The donor tested CMV seropositive and was one of the 289 seropositive cohort members. A peripheral blood sample was collected from each donor, and TCR beta sequencing was performed on peripheral blood mononuclear cells. The Qiagen DNeasy Blood Extraction Kit was used to extract genomic DNA from the blood cell samples. Points the paper makes about the study in general: The cohort was sequenced for TCR beta chains only, and without alpha or paired-chain data the features that could be detected were limited. A later analysis found that most CMV-associated TCR beta chains appeared HLA-restricted, with HLA associations seemingly driven largely by CMV exposure. Most TCR sequences were observed very rarely across donors, whereas some public TCRs were present in many individuals. An association between a missense DCLRE1C variant and V-gene and J-gene trimming of TCR beta chains was found in a later genetic analysis and replicated in an independent cohort. The classifier was reported to diagnose cytomegalovirus status with high specificity and sensitivity in both the original cohort and the validation cohort. Strong co-occurrence of HLA alleles, especially DR and DQ, made assigning TCR associations to individual alleles difficult. In a later analysis, TCR association rates were found to vary across HLA loci, with the most associated TCRs seen for DRB1 alleles and the fewest for HLA-C alleles. According to a later analysis, parvovirus B19, influenza, CMV and Epstein-Barr virus appeared linked to several top co-occurrence clusters. Immune exposure information for the cohort was limited to CMV serostatus. A later analysis found that HLA-associated TCR beta chains were more clonally expanded and had lower generation probabilities than equally common non-associated chains. A further reported finding was that TCR beta sequences accurately predicted the HLA-A and HLA-B alleles for most subjects in the first cohort. A cluster of highly shared sequence variants was judged likely to be a technical artifact of the sequencing pipeline. According to the authors, the approach could potentially be generalized to other disease states and immunological phenotypes. In an earlier analysis of 587 of the donors, most TCR beta V segments appeared in productive rearrangements about 87% or about 30% of the time, broadly matching IMGT annotations. In vitro tests confirmed that a few of the cytomegalovirus-associated TCR beta chains recognize cytomegalovirus antigens. Because HLA typing was unavailable for some donors at each locus, only the typed subset was used in association tests. Correlated functional status among segregating V segments might reflect linkage disequilibrium, but an unknown experimental factor could not be ruled out. The earlier analysis of fewer than 750 of the donors excluded some 16 rarely observed V segments, including chromosome 9 orphons, because counts were too low. A later genetic analysis reported fewer N-insertions in productive TCRs among donors in an Asian-associated ancestry cluster than the 666-donor mean. Some IMGT-functional V segments, including TRBV6-2 and TRBV6-3, could not be told apart with the 87-base-pair reads, so those segments were excluded. In a later analysis, 16,951 TCR beta sequences were associated with specific HLA alleles at a false discovery rate of 0.05. Roughly uniform sequencing depth across donors was assumed in presence/absence analyses, although this assumption may not hold. A total of some 180 TCR beta chains were listed by the study as associated with cytomegalovirus.

The library was built by means of the immunoSEQ multiplex PCR assay. The multiplex PCR relied on a mix of 60 forward primers for TCR Vbeta segments and 13 reverse primers for TCR Jbeta segments. A multiplex PCR assay on genomic DNA amplified the CDR3 region of rearranged TCR beta genes. The amplified TCR beta libraries were sequenced on the Illumina HiSeq System as 87-base-pair reads. Concerning the study's data processing: A later analysis counted tens of millions of unique TCR beta chains across the 666 repertoires, and some 12 million of these chains were shared by at least two donors. Raw reads were error-corrected and collapsed into unique sequences by a nearest-neighbor algorithm in which closely related sequences were merged to remove PCR and sequencing errors. V, D and J gene segments were assigned by aligning CDR3 sequences to IMGT reference sequences. For a sequence to be retained, a match of at least six nucleotides was required to both a V gene segment and a J gene segment. A rearrangement counted as productive if the CDR3 had no stop codons and remained in frame with V and J, and every other rearrangement counted as non-productive. CDR3 was defined according to IMGT convention as the region running from the second conserved V-encoded cysteine to the conserved J-encoded phenylalanine. Sequences without an unambiguous match to a single V gene segment were excluded from the earlier analysis of over 500 of the donors. An earlier analysis of almost 600 of the donors classified V segments as functional when productive rearrangements were above 56.7% and as segregating when the standard deviation between donors was above 5%. A statistical classification framework was built for diagnosing cytomegalovirus status from the catalog of TCR beta chain sequences. In a later analysis, TCR nucleotide sequences were compared against IMGT/GENE-DB human TR gene sequences so that V and J genes could be assigned. A later analysis assigned CDR3 sequences and most-parsimonious VDJ recombination scenarios with the TCRdist pipeline. A later analysis defined each TCR beta chain by its CDR3 amino acid sequence plus V-gene family, and excluded reads lacking a unique V-gene family. A later analysis removed 550 to 700 highly shared, low-generation-probability nucleotide sequences to deal with suspected cross-contamination and a sequencing artifact. A later analysis calculated a clonal expansion index for each public chain from normalized within-repertoire ranks of inferred template counts. A later analysis computed generation probabilities with a VDJ recombination model fitted to out-of-frame rearrangements, and checked the results against IGoR. A later analysis scored TCR-TCR, TCR-HLA and TCR-CMV co-occurrence with hypergeometric tests, applying a repertoire-size bias correction to TCR pairs. A later analysis estimated false discovery rates by permuting HLA or CMV assignments 20 times. In a later analysis, co-occurring TCRs were grouped using DBSCAN, with TCRdist sequence similarity added in when clustering inside HLA-allele-positive subsets. Repertoires with fewer than 30,000 or more than 120,000 public chains, plus five repertoires with anomalous nucleotide sharing, were excluded from co-occurrence clustering. Entries here come from immuneACCESS through TCRdb and include only in-frame sequences with V and J called. Some clones fail to appear in such tables; in the studies checked, an unresolved V gene covers under half of the shortfall, and the cause of the remainder is unknown. From that table come the V and J calls and clone size; the DNA was used to work out D and trimming. This sample gives over 150,000 clones in total; just over 75% of them show up just once. 1.4% of the sample goes to the ten largest clones.

From cysteine to phenylalanine, the CDR3 is 15 amino acids long. The CDR3 DNA has 45 bases and is translated from base 1. Cut back by 0 bases and 0 bases, the V and J ends lie 8 bases apart. Reading the germline V gene (reference sequence) gives CDR1 SGHNT and CDR2 YYREEE. On this clone: Its recognized antigen is unknown. Nothing much larger sits one base from this clone, and base qualities are not available.

The chain is made from TRBV5-4 and TRBJ2-3, with TRBD1 perhaps the D gene, on 5 matching bases. The sequence was collected from a woman aged 30 to 39 in good health and CMV-seropositive. Sequenced sample: PBMCs. The DNA sequence is as follows: TGTGCCAGCAGCTTGGCAGGGTCCAGCACAGATACGCAGTATTTT. Its translation reads: CASSLAGSSTDTQYF.